The text below deals with one T cell receptor beta chain. This clonotype was found many times. Its target antigen remains unknown. Base qualities are not recorded, but no much larger clone differs from it by a single base. V was cut back by 3 bases and J by 10 bases, leaving a gap of 9 bases between them. The CDR3, from cysteine to phenylalanine, totals 12 residues. This entry keeps only the CDR3 DNA: 36 bases, framed from base 1. For CDR1 and CDR2, the germline V gene (reference sequence) lists LNHNV and YYDKDF. Sequencing took place on an Illumina HiSeq 2500. Quantitative 5'-RACE with molecular barcodes was used to prepare TCR beta libraries. Per the original workflow: A new computational method, built on a probabilistic model of VDJ rearrangement, was used to identify disease-linked TCR variants. The raw public reads went through TCRdb reprocessing: fastp at Q25, MiXCR clone calling, in-frame beta chains kept. Every CDR3 protein is listed once, alongside the most common genes and DNA of its rows. TCRdb assigned the V and J calls; the authors' analysis was not used. Here the sample has about 300,000 distinct CDR3 sequences; around a tenth occur a single time. More than 7% of the sample is held by the ten biggest clonotypes.

These data come from a study of CD8 T cells in ankylosing spondylitis (dated by TCRdb to 2016 to 2017). Describing the broader study: T cell receptor beta repertoires were profiled in healthy donors and ankylosing spondylitis patients so that disease-linked TCR variants could be found. The whole study cohort included over a hundred healthy donors and about two dozen ankylosing spondylitis patients. Peripheral blood was sampled, and synovial fluid was additionally collected from ankylosing spondylitis patients. What the study reported, not specific to this receptor: Some TCR beta motif variants had previously been reported in synovial fluid and blood of reactive arthritis patients, which suggested common disease-initiation mechanisms. A CD8+ phenotype was shown by the disease-linked clones, which were found at relatively low frequencies in peripheral blood. Blood from ankylosing spondylitis patients appeared to be characterized by a TCR beta motif composed of eight highly homologous amino acid variants. The disease-linked clones were reported to be significantly enriched in matched synovial fluid samples from ankylosing spondylitis patients.

The receptor comes from a female donor with ankylosing spondylitis or in good health (not recorded which). The sample consisted of blood, either unsorted or a sorted T cell fraction (not recorded which). The chain employs TRBV15 and TRBJ1-4; D gene: possibly TRBD1, on 6 matching bases. The CDR3 amino acid sequence is: CATSRQQGKLFF. The bases read TGTGCCACCAGCAGGCAACAGGGAAAACTGTTTTTT.